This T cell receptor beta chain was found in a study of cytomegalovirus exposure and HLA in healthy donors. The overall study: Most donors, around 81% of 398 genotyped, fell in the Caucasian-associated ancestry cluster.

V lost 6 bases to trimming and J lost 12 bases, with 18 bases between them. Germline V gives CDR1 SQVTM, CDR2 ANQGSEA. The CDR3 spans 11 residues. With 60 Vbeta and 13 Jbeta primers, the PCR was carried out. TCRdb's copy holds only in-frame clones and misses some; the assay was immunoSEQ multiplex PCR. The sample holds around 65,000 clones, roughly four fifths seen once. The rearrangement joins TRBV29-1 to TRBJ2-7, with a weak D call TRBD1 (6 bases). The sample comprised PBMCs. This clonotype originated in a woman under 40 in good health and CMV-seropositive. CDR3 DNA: TGCAGCGTGTTACAGGGTGACTCCCCGTACTTC. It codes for CSVLQGDSPYF.